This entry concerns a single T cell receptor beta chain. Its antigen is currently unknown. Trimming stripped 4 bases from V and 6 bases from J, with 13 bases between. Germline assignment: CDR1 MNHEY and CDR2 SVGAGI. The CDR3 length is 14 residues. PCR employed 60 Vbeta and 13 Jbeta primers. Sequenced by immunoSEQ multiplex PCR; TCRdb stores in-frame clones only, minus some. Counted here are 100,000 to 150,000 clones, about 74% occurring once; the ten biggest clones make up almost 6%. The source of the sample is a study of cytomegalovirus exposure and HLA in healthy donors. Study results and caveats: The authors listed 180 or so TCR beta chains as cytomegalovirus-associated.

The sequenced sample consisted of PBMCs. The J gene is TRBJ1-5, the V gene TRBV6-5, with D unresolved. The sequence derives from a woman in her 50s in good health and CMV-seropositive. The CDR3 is CASSSHQEVQPQHF. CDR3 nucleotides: TGTGCCAGCAGTTCCCACCAGGAAGTTCAGCCCCAGCATTTT.